A few counts support the clone carrying this TCR beta chain. What it recognizes is unknown. Per the germline V gene, CDR1 is MNHNS and CDR2 is SASEGT. Trimming removed 10 bases at V and 4 bases at J, with 11 bases between. The CDR3 is 12 amino acids. This specimen belongs to a study of cytomegalovirus exposure and HLA in healthy donors. Study-level findings and limits: Donors belonging to an Asian-associated ancestry cluster reportedly showed fewer N-insertions in productive TCRs than the 666-donor mean, according to what a later analysis found. Further analysis was carried out later, and it showed several of the most significant clusters appearing linked to common viral pathogens. For most TCR beta V segments, an earlier analysis put the productive rate at about 90% or about 30% of the time.

PCR used 60 Vbeta primers and 13 Jbeta primers. Generated by immunoSEQ multiplex PCR, the TCRdb table keeps only in-frame clones and is missing some. The sample has around 170,000 clones; about 80% are singletons. V gene TRBV6-1 combines with J gene TRBJ1-3, with D tentatively TRBD1 (5 bases). The TCR originated in a woman aged 40 to 50 in good health and CMV-seronegative. The sample comprised PBMCs. Written as DNA, the CDR3 is TGTGCCATTCAGGGTCGAGGAAACACCATATATTTT. Residues: CAIQGRGNTIYF.